This TCR beta chain was observed in a study of blood T cell repertoires in COVID-19. Background on the study: Both acute and convalescent COVID-19 samples were obtained from the United States, Italy and Spain. Nucleic acid was either cDNA or gDNA, and it came from T cells, B-cell-depleted T cells, or PBMCs.

Those enrolled, adults aged about 18 to 89 years, came from 20 to 25 US areas. The CDR3 totals 15 residues. The V and J ends lost 5 bases and 3 bases, in that order; junction bases with no gene match: 8. Looked up from germline, CDR1 is LGHNT and CDR2 is FRNRAP. Original data processing: Estimation of nucleated cell counts was performed using reference gene primer amplification. Profiled with immunoSEQ multiplex PCR; TCRdb holds only in-frame clones, not every one. For V, J and clone size, that table is used; D and trimming come from the DNA. The sample has around 200,000 clones, roughly 90% seen once.

Material for sequencing was PBMCs or T cells enriched from blood (not recorded which). The rearrangement links TRBV12-5 to TRBJ1-2; TRBD1 agrees at 8 bases. The source of this sequence is a middle-aged woman with acute COVID-19. CDR3 residues: CASGPRRQGHYGYTF. In DNA, the CDR3 is TGTGCTAGTGGTCCTCGACGACAGGGGCACTATGGCTACACCTTC.